These 15 T cell receptor beta chains share one sample of origin, sequenced in a study of T cells in tuberculosis (dated by TCRdb to 2016 to 2018). Library generation was performed with the immunoSEQ multiplex PCR assay. The immuneACCESS repertoire file appears here via TCRdb, limited to in-frame rearrangements. These files lack a portion of the clones; in checked studies, under half of the deficit traces to unresolved V genes, and the cause of the others is not known. The sample table holds about 36,000 clones, of which over 90% were seen once. Roughly 6.4% of the sample is held by the ten biggest clonotypes. Sequencing was performed on PBMCs. Receptors originate from a donor between 10 and 29 years old with latent tuberculosis or without tuberculosis infection.

The rearrangement uses TRBV1 and TRBJ1-3; the table's D call of TRBD1 was not tested on the DNA. TRBV1 is a known pseudogene. The CDR3 covers 17 residues. CDR3 loop: CTSSQALTVSSGNTIYF. The CDR3, as DNA: TGCACCAGCAGCCAAGCCCTGACAGTTAGCTCTGGAAACACCATATATTTT.

This clone was found once. The V and J genes are TRBV5-1 and TRBJ2-2; TRBD2 might be the D (6 bases). Germline V gene data show CDR1 as SGHRS and CDR2 as YFSETQ. The CDR3 sequence is 18 residues long. V shed 4 bases and J shed 7 bases, with 26 bases lying between them. In DNA form, the CDR3 reads TGCGCCAGCAGCGACGGGGGTAGGGTAGCACCGGGAATCGGGGAGCTGTTTTTT. Its protein is CASSDGGRVAPGIGELFF.

The V gene is TRBV6-1, the J gene TRBJ1-6; TRBD1 is a possible D gene (6 bases). Trimming took off 5 bases at V and 7 bases at J, with 12 bases between the two ends. The CDR3 consists of 14 residues. Germline V gene lookup returns CDR1 MNHNS and CDR2 SASEGT. The CDR3 nucleotides are TGTGCCAGCAGTACCGGGACAACCAATTCACCCCTCCACTTT. Protein product: CASSTGTTNSPLHF.

The rearrangement joins TRBV2 to TRBJ2-3, with 13 bases aligning to TRBD2. CDR1 and CDR2 from the germline V gene are SNHLY and FYNNEI. CDR3 length equals 16 residues. After removal of 6 bases from V and 2 bases from J, the junction contained 5 bases not matched to a gene. This CDR3 is CASRTGLAGFTDTQYF. Here the CDR3 DNA reads TGTGCCAGCAGGACGGGACTAGCGGGGTTCACAGATACGCAGTATTTT.

This sequence joins TRBV6-1 and TRBJ1-4; 7 nucleotides align to TRBD1. The trim removed 7 bases at V and 8 bases at J, leaving 10 bases unmatched. Germline loops: CDR1 MNHNS, CDR2 SASEGT. This CDR3 has 14 residues. The CDR3 here is CASTPTGLGEKLFF. The CDR3 DNA follows: TGTGCCAGCACCCCGACAGGGTTAGGGGAAAAACTGTTTTTT.

This chain joins TRBV5-4 and TRBJ1-2, with D perhaps matching TRBD1 (5 bases). Germline V gene data show CDR1 as SGHNT and CDR2 as YYREEE (reference sequence). The length of the CDR3 is 15 residues. V lost 3 bases, J lost 2 bases, and 14 bases lay in between. The CDR3 here is CASSYRRQPNYGYTF. CDR3 in DNA: TGTGCCAGCAGCTACCGGCGACAGCCCAACTATGGCTACACCTTC.

CDR3 loop: CASSQEGTGQGTEAFF. The CDR3 bases are TGCGCCAGCAGCCAAGAGGGGACAGGGCAGGGCACTGAAGCTTTCTTT. The gene calls are TRBV4-3 and TRBJ1-1; 9 bases fit TRBD1. The V gene end was trimmed by 0 bases and the J gene end by 4 bases; junction bases not matched to a gene: 6. Germline V CDR1 and CDR2: LGHNA, YSLEER. This CDR3 has 16 amino acids.

This chain links TRBV30 with TRBJ2-2; D unresolved. V gave up 3 bases and J gave up 2 bases, with 10 bases separating them. Looked up from germline, CDR1 is GTSNPN and CDR2 is SVGIG (reference sequence). The CDR3 has 14 amino acids. In nucleotides, the CDR3 is TGTGCCTGGAGGCGATATATAAACACCGGGGAGCTGTTTTTT. Translating it yields CAWRRYINTGELFF.

This chain links TRBV28 with TRBJ1-2, with D perhaps TRBD1 (6 bases). This CDR3 has 15 amino acids. Per germline, CDR1 MDHEN and CDR2 SYDVKM. Trimming stripped 4 bases from V and 5 bases from J, with 17 bases between. Here the CDR3 reads CASSSLDSRAYGYTF. The CDR3 DNA reads as TGTGCCAGCAGTTCCCTGGACAGCCGTGCTTATGGCTACACCTTC.

The chain links TRBV10-2 to TRBJ2-1; 9 bases agree with TRBD2. In germline, CDR1 is WSHSY, CDR2 SAAADI. The trim removed 0 bases at V and 4 bases at J, leaving 4 bases unmatched. The CDR3 contains 16 residues. The CDR3 protein is CASSESRRGGYNEQFF. CDR3 bases: TGCGCCAGCAGTGAGTCGCGGCGGGGGGGTTACAATGAGCAGTTCTTC.

The J gene is TRBJ1-2, the V gene TRBV27; the D gene is possibly TRBD1 (5 bases). The germline V gene encodes CDR1 MNHEY and CDR2 SMNVEV (reference sequence). V lost 6 bases, J lost 4 bases, and 21 bases lay in between. CDR3 length: 16 residues. The CDR3 region is CASSLQVAEGLYGYTF. The CDR3 DNA is TGTGCCAGCAGCCTACAGGTTGCGGAGGGTCTCTATGGCTACACCTTC.

This clone was detected only once. The chain links TRBV28 to TRBJ2-7, with TRBD1 matching over 9 bases. Germline CDR1 is MDHEN and CDR2 is SYDVKM. The CDR3 extends over 15 amino acids. Germline trimming cut 5 bases from V and 0 bases from J; bases unmatched to any gene: 5. The CDR3 coding sequence is TGTGCCAGCAGTATAACGGGACAGGGCTCCTACGAGCAGTACTTC. Its protein product is CASSITGQGSYEQYF.

The gene calls are TRBV27 and TRBJ2-7; 8 bases match TRBD2. After removal of 2 bases from V and 1 base from J, the junction contained 4 bases not matched to a gene. The V gene's germline CDR1 is MNHEY and CDR2 SMNVEV (reference sequence). This CDR3 is 15 amino acids long. CDR3 DNA sequence: TGTGCCAGCAGTTTACTAGCGGGTGGGTCCTACGAGCAGTACTTC. This gives the protein CASSLLAGGSYEQYF.

The chain employs TRBV19 and TRBJ1-2, with 7 bases aligning to TRBD1. V shed 1 base and J 5 bases; nucleotides not matched to a gene: 1. This CDR3 is 13 amino acids long. Germline V gives CDR1 LNHDA, CDR2 SQIVND (reference sequence). CDR3 nucleotide sequence: TGTGCCAGTAGTATAGGGGACAGTTATGGCTACACCTTC. Protein: CASSIGDSYGYTF. Supplemented by reference TRBV19 and TRBJ1-2, the full variable domain reads DGGITQSPKYLFRKEGQNVTLSCEQNLNHDAMYWYRQDPGQGLRLIYYSQIVNDFQKGDIAEGYSVSREKKESFPLTVTSAQKNPTAFYLCASSIGDSYGYTFGSGTRLTVV.

J is TRBJ1-5 and V is TRBV5-4; a possible D gene is TRBD1 (5 bases). The germline gives CDR1 SGHNT, CDR2 YYREEE (reference sequence). The CDR3 spans 15 residues. The V end lost 0 bases, the J end lost 7 bases, and 14 bases lay between the germline ends. CDR3 coding DNA: TGTGCCAGCAGCTTGGATCAGGGTGGTTGGCAGCCCCAGCATTTT. It translates to CASSLDQGGWQPQHF.